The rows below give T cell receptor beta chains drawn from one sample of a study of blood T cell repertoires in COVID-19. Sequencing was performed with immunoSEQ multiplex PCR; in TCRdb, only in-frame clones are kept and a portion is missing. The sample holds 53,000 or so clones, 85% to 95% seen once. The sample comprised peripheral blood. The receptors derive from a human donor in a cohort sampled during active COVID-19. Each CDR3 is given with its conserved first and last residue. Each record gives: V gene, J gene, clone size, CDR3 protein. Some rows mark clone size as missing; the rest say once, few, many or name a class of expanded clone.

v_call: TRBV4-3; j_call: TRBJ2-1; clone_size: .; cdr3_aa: CASSQAIAGRSYNEQFF
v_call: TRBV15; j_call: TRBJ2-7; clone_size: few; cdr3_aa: CATSALATWDEQYF
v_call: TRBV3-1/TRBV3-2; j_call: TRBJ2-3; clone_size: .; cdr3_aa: CASSLEYIPGLPDTQYF
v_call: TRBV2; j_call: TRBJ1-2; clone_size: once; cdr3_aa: CASTALWAGGYTF
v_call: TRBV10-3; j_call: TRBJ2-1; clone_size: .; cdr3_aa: CAISVRADAYNEQFF
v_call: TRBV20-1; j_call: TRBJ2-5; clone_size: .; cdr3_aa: CSASPGYQETQYF
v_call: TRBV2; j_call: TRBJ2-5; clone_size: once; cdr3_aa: CASRKGRETQYF
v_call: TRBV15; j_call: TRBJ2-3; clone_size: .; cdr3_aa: CATTPGAGDTQYF
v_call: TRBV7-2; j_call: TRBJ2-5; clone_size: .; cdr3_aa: CASSFYNTDQYF
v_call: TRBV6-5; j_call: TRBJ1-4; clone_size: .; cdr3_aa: CASSYSSLNEKLFF
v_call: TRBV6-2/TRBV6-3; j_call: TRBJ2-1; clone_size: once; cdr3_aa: CASSYKLAKTVAPGDEQFF
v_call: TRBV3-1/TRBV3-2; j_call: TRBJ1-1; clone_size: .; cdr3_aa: CASSQGAREAFF
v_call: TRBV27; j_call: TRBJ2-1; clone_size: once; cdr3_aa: CASSRGTGGNNEQFF
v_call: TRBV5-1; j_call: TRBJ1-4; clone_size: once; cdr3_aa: CASSWGEQGSSEKLFF
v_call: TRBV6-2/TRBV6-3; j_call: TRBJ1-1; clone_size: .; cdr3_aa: CASSLRQGHRGAFF
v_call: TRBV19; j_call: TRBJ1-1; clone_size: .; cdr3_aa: CASSISRPILFLEAFF
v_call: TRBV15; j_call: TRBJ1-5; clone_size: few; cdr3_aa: CATSRGGRGQPQHF
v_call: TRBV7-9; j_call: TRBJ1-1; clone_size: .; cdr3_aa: CASIPAGPSVNTEAFF
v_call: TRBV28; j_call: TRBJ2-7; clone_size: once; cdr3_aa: CASSWDRPIYEQYF
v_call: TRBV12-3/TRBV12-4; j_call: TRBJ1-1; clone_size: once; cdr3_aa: CASSSRVEPFF
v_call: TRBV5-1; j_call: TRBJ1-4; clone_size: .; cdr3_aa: CASSLVAGPNEKLFF
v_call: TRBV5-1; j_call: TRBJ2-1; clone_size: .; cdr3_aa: CASSLVSGRYNEQFF
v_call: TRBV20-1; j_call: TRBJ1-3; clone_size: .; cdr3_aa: CSASYGKFSGNTIYF
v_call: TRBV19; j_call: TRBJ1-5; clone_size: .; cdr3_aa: CASSIVGRQTGGWDQPQHF
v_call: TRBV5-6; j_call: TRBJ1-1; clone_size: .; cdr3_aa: CASSSLQGISTEAFF
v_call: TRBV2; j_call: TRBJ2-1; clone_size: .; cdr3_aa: CASSESGYRYNEQFF
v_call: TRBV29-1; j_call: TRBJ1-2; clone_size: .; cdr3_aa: CSVATGHYGYTF
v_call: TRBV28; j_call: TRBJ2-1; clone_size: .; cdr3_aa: CASSSGTGRGGEQFF
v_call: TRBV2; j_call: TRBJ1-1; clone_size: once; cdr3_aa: CASSERNGAFF
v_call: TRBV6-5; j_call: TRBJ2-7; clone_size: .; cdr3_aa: CASSYAGSYYEQYF
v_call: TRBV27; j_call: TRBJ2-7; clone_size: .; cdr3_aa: CASSLLGTGYEQYF
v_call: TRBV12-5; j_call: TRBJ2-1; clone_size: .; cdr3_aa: CASADRGSYNEQFF
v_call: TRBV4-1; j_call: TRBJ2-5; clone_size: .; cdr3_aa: CASSRQGIVSQETQYF
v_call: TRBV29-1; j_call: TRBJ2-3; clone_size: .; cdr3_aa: CSVDMARQYF
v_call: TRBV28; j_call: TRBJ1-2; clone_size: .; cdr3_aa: CASSFRPAGYGYTF
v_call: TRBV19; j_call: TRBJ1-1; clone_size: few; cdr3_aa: CASSAPRTGERTEAFF
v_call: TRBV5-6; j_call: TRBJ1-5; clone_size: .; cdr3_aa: CASSFSENQPQHF
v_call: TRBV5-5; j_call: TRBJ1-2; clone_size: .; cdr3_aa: CASSGRDSTNYGYTF
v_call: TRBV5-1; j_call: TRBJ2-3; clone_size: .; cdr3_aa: CASSSNRGTGGTDTQYF
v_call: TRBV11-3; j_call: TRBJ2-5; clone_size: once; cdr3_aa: CASSLGGGRQETQYF
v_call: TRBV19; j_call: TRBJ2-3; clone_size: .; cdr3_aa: CASSTHRDRVGDTQYF
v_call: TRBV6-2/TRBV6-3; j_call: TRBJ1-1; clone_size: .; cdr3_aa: CASSLRWNTEAFF